This section outlines one T cell receptor beta chain sequence together with its context. Its antigen is undetermined. At the survey level, the v3.0 immunoSEQ assay was run. Method: immunoSEQ multiplex PCR; TCRdb's copy keeps in-frame clones and lacks some. The profile shows about 20,000 clones, around 84% of them singletons. The sample comes from a study of long-term antiretroviral therapy in people with HIV. Study outcomes and limitations: Clones that expanded before ART (that is, prior to treatment) dominated the repertoire at all time points.

The CDR3 has 12 amino acids. Trimming pared 8 bases from V and 8 bases from J, leaving 10 bases between. From germline, CDR1 is KGHSY and CDR2 FQNENV. The J gene is TRBJ1-6, the V gene TRBV16; a possible D gene is TRBD1 (6 bases). The source was unsorted PBMCs, collected 1.9 years after starting antiretroviral therapy. The source of this sequence is a woman aged 45-65 years with HIV. Here the CDR3 reads CASRNRDSPLHF. CDR3 sequence (DNA): TGTGCCAGCCGGAACAGGGATTCACCCCTCCACTTT.